The 27 T cell receptor beta chains listed next were all sequenced from one sample in a study of blood T cell repertoires in COVID-19 (dated by TCRdb to the early 2020s). Receptor libraries were prepared by the immunoSEQ multiplex PCR assay. Not all clones reach the TCRdb copy of this immuneACCESS table, which keeps in-frame sequences only. Checked studies attribute under half of the gap to unresolved V genes and leave the rest unexplained. This sample is represented by tens of thousands of clones; approximately 86% of them were singletons. The ten biggest clones cover over 15% of the sample. Sequencing used peripheral blood. The source of these receptors is a man aged 35 to 55 with acute or convalescent COVID-19.

The chain joins TRBV10-2 to TRBJ1-6; tentatively, D is TRBD1 (6 bases). The V gene lost 6 bases and the J gene lost 7 bases, with 16 bases spanning the gap. The germline V gene has CDR1 WSHSY and CDR2 SAAADI. The CDR3 is made up of 15 amino acids. The CDR3 region has the DNA TGCGCCAGCAGAGGGACGACAGGACGAAATTCACCCCTCCACTTT. Protein product: CASRGTTGRNSPLHF.

The chain is built from TRBV7-2 and TRBJ1-4; 11 nucleotides align to TRBD1. CDR3 length equals 16 residues. CDR1 and CDR2 from the germline V gene are SGHTA and FQGNSA. Trimming at V came to 5 bases and at J to 7 bases, leaving 9 bases not matched to a gene. This CDR3 is CASSGQGAMLGEKLFF. In DNA, the CDR3 is TGTGCCAGCAGCGGACAGGGGGCAATGTTGGGTGAAAAACTGTTTTTT.

The genes are TRBV19 and TRBJ1-5, with D tentatively TRBD1 (5 bases). The ends were cut back, 4 bases at V and 2 bases at J, with 18 bases in the middle. The CDR3 is 17 amino acids. Germline lookup yields CDR1 LNHDA and CDR2 SQIVND (reference sequence). The DNA for the CDR3 is TGTGCCAGTAGTAAACTGGGGGGAGGGGCTGGCAATCAGCCCCAGCATTTT. Protein product: CASSKLGGGAGNQPQHF.

The chain combines TRBV19 with TRBJ2-1, with 10 bases that match TRBD2. The V gene end was trimmed by 6 bases and the J gene end by 4 bases; junction bases not matched to a gene: 6. Germline loops: CDR1 LNHDA, CDR2 SQIVND (reference sequence). The CDR3 spans 15 residues. CDR3 coding DNA: TGTGCCAGTAGGGGGGAAGCGGGAGGGTACAATGAGCAGTTCTTC. This encodes CASRGEAGGYNEQFF.

The chain carries TRBV2 and TRBJ1-2; D not certain. Germline CDR1 is SNHLY and CDR2 is FYNNEI. V lost 3 bases, J lost 1 base, and 12 bases lay in between. This CDR3 contains 15 residues. The CDR3 protein is CASSESLRINYGYTF. In DNA form, the CDR3 reads TGTGCCAGCAGTGAGAGCCTACGAATTAACTATGGCTACACCTTC.

The chain joins TRBV11-2 to TRBJ1-2; TRBD1 might be the D (6 bases). Trimming cost V 2 bases and J 0 bases, with 10 bases left between them. The CDR3 totals 15 residues. Germline V gene lookup returns CDR1 SGHAT and CDR2 FQNNGV. The CDR3 loop reads CASSLQGISNYGYTF. The CDR3 DNA follows: TGTGCCAGCAGCTTACAGGGGATCTCTAACTATGGCTACACCTTC.

The chain uses TRBV29-1 and TRBJ1-1; possibly TRBD1 for D (5 bases). Looked up from germline, CDR1 is SQVTM and CDR2 is ANQGSEA. The V gene lost 1 base and the J gene lost 4 bases, with 10 bases spanning the gap. CDR3 length: 13 residues. This chain's CDR3 is CSVEGMGGTEAFF. CDR3 DNA: TGCAGCGTTGAAGGGATGGGGGGCACTGAAGCTTTCTTT.

V is TRBV27 and J is TRBJ2-3, with TRBD1 as a possible D gene (5 bases). CDR1 MNHEY and CDR2 SMNVEV come from the germline V gene (reference sequence). The CDR3 contains 16 residues. Trimming cost V 2 bases and J 5 bases, with 17 bases left between them. This chain's CDR3 is CASSLQWGVRVDTQYF. The CDR3 nucleotides read TGTGCCAGCAGTTTACAATGGGGCGTAAGGGTAGATACGCAGTATTTT.

This clone was counted between two and nine times. This chain uses TRBV5-5 with TRBJ2-1; unclear D gene. This CDR3 contains 12 residues. Germline V gene sequence: CDR1 SGHKS, CDR2 YYEKEE (reference sequence). Trimming shortened V by 0 bases and J by 8 bases, and 6 bases separated the two germline ends. In DNA form, the CDR3 reads TGTGCCAGCAGCTTGGCCGTAGATGAGCAGTTCTTC. Its translation is CASSLAVDEQFF.

The chain employs TRBV19 and TRBJ1-4, with unresolved D. The CDR3 has 11 residues. Trimming took 7 bases from V and 5 from J, leaving 5 bases between them. Germline V lookup: CDR1 LNHDA, CDR2 SQIVND (reference sequence). The CDR3 region is CASTRNEKLFF. CDR3 DNA: TGTGCCAGTACCAGGAATGAAAAACTGTTTTTT.

The rearrangement joins TRBV5-1 to TRBJ2-2; D gene unclear. CDR3 length: 14 residues. Germline V gives CDR1 SGHRS, CDR2 YFSETQ. V was trimmed by 0 bases and J by 8 bases, leaving 11 bases between them. In DNA form, the CDR3 reads TGCGCCAGCAGCTTGGGGTCGGAGAGAGGGGAGCTGTTTTTT. The encoded protein is CASSLGSERGELFF.

This clone was picked up one time. The V and J genes are TRBV7-9 and TRBJ1-2; tentatively, D is TRBD1 (6 bases). The ends were cut back, 3 bases at V and 4 bases at J, with 6 bases in the middle. Looked up from germline, CDR1 is SEHNR and CDR2 is FQNEAQ (reference sequence). The length of the CDR3 is 12 residues. The CDR3 here is CASSLTGYGYTF. DNA of the CDR3: TGTGCCAGCAGCTTGACAGGCTATGGCTACACCTTC.

The rearrangement uses TRBV19 and TRBJ1-1; 7 bases line up with TRBD1. The CDR3 extends over 14 amino acids. Germline-derived CDR1 and CDR2 are LNHDA and SQIVND (reference sequence). Trimming cost V 3 bases and J 1 base; bases outside gene matches: 2. This chain's CDR3 is CASSMGTANTEAFF. The CDR3 bases are TGTGCCAGTAGTATGGGGACAGCGAACACTGAAGCTTTCTTT.

J is TRBJ1-2 and V is TRBV9; no clear D gene. The CDR3 contains 12 residues. The germline V gene encodes CDR1 SGDLS and CDR2 YYNGEE. The V end lost 3 bases, the J end lost 8 bases, and 11 bases lay between the germline ends. CDR3 in amino acids: CASSDRGRGYTF. In DNA, the CDR3 is TGTGCCAGCAGCGACCGGGGTCGGGGCTACACCTTC.

The CDR3 reads CASSPTSGRYEQYF. CDR3 sequence (DNA): TGTGCCAGCAGTCCGACTAGCGGGAGATACGAGCAGTACTTC. The J gene is TRBJ2-7, the V gene TRBV27; TRBD2 matches at 12 bases. CDR3 size: 14 residues. Germline CDR1 MNHEY, CDR2 SMNVEV (reference sequence). The junction had 3 bases not matched to a gene; V was cut back by 5 bases and J by 4 bases.

The chain links TRBV5-4 to TRBJ2-3, with D possibly TRBD1 on 6 matching bases. This CDR3 comprises 15 residues. V gave up 3 bases and J gave up 1 base, with 12 bases separating them. In germline, CDR1 is SGHNT, CDR2 YYREEE (reference sequence). DNA of the CDR3: TGTGCCAGCAGCTCACAGGGCTTTGGCACAGATACGCAGTATTTT. Amino acid sequence: CASSSQGFGTDTQYF.

This clone was seen a single time. The gene calls are TRBV7-9 and TRBJ1-2, with D maybe TRBD1 (6 bases). Germline loops: CDR1 SEHNR, CDR2 FQNEAQ (reference sequence). The CDR3 has 15 amino acids. The V gene lost 5 bases and the J gene lost 5 bases, with 18 bases spanning the gap. CDR3: CASSHLGQQSYGYTF. The CDR3 bases are TGTGCCAGCAGCCACTTAGGACAGCAAAGTTATGGCTACACCTTC.

This clone was counted only a few times. CDR3 bases: TGTGCCAGCAGCGTAGGAGTAACACAGGGGGGCTATGGCTACACCTTC. This gives the protein CASSVGVTQGGYGYTF. This chain joins TRBV9 and TRBJ1-2, with TRBD1 matching 8 bases. Germline V lookup: CDR1 SGDLS, CDR2 YYNGEE. With V trimmed by 0 bases and J by 4 bases, 8 bases remained unmatched. This CDR3 is built from 16 residues.

V and J are TRBV3-1 (or the pseudogene TRBV3-2) and TRBJ1-1, with 7 positions matching TRBD1. This CDR3 contains 13 residues. Germline-derived CDR1 and CDR2 are LGHDT and YNNKEL (reference sequence). Losses at the gene ends were 8 bases for V and 4 bases for J; bases not matched to a gene: 7. The CDR3: CASSGTASTEAFF. CDR3 DNA sequence: TGTGCCAGCTCCGGGACAGCAAGCACTGAAGCTTTCTTT.

This sequence joins TRBV2 and TRBJ1-5; 7 bases are a match to TRBD1. V lost 3 bases to trimming and J lost 4 bases; unmatched junction nucleotides: 6. The CDR3 contains 15 residues. Germline V gene data show CDR1 as SNHLY and CDR2 as FYNNEI. The CDR3 bases are TGTGCCAGCAGTGATCGGGGACAGCCTAATCAGCCCCAGCATTTT. Translating gives CASSDRGQPNQPQHF.

This clone was observed once. The V call is TRBV7-8, the J call TRBJ1-2; 8 positions match TRBD1. The length of the CDR3 is 14 residues. V lost 2 bases and J lost 7; bases outside the gene matches: 6. The germline V gene has CDR1 SGHVS and CDR2 FQNEAQ. The CDR3 DNA sequence: TGTGCCAGCAGCTTATCACAGGGGGATATTGGCTACACCTTC. This translates into CASSLSQGDIGYTF.

This chain uses TRBV19 with TRBJ1-1; D perhaps matches TRBD1 (6 bases). Germline V gene lookup returns CDR1 LNHDA and CDR2 SQIVND (reference sequence). There are 14 residues in the CDR3. Trimming took off 2 bases at V and 10 bases at J, with 17 bases between the two ends. Here the CDR3 DNA reads TGTGCCAGTAGTATATCCTCTCAGACAGGCGGAGCTTTCTTT. It is translated as CASSISSQTGGAFF.

The chain uses TRBV10-2 and TRBJ1-6; D is undetermined. Trimming stripped 10 bases from V and 8 bases from J, with 21 bases between. The germline V gene has CDR1 WSHSY and CDR2 SAAADI. The CDR3 is 15 amino acids. In DNA, the CDR3 is TGCGCCAAACCTAGTAAGAGGACGGAGGATTCACCCCTCCACTTT. Protein product: CAKPSKRTEDSPLHF.

The chain links TRBV10-3 to TRBJ1-2; D might be TRBD1 (5 bases). CDR3 length: 15 amino acids. CDR1 ENHRY and CDR2 SYGVKD come from the germline V gene. With 0 bases removed from V and 1 base from J, the gap between germline ends came to 9 bases. The CDR3 spells CAISESQGYNYGYTF. CDR3 bases: TGTGCCATCAGTGAGTCCCAGGGCTATAACTATGGCTACACCTTC.

The V gene is TRBV5-6, the J gene TRBJ1-5; TRBD1 is a possible D gene (5 bases). CDR1 SGHDT and CDR2 YYEEEE come from the germline V gene. This CDR3 is 14 amino acids long. V was pared by 3 bases and J by 8 bases, with 15 bases between. The CDR3 spells CASSSLGGGKPQHF. CDR3 nucleotides: TGTGCCAGCAGCTCTCTCGGGGGAGGCAAGCCCCAGCATTTT.

The chain is built from TRBV7-8 and TRBJ1-1; no clear D. This CDR3 has 13 residues. V lost 4 bases, J lost 3 bases, and 9 bases lay in between. Germline V gives CDR1 SGHVS, CDR2 FQNEAQ. CDR3 residues: CASSSEGYTEAFF. The CDR3 coding sequence is TGTGCCAGCAGCTCGGAGGGTTACACTGAAGCTTTCTTT.

This clone was found once. V is TRBV10-3 and J is TRBJ2-7, with D maybe TRBD1 (6 bases). Germline loops: CDR1 ENHRY, CDR2 SYGVKD. The CDR3 is 13 residues long. Trimming shortened V by 10 bases and J by 7 bases, and 20 bases separated the two germline ends. The CDR3 region is CASTAVQGAEQYV. The CDR3 region has the DNA TGTGCCAGCACGGCAGTACAGGGAGCTGAGCAGTACGTC.